One sample yielded the 21 T cell receptor beta chains listed below, sequenced in a study of shared clonotypes between healthy human individuals. The protocol was immunoSEQ multiplex PCR, while the TCRdb copy is restricted to in-frame clones and leaves out a portion. The data show approximately 2.4 million clones, roughly 95% seen once. The specimen sequenced was naive CD4+ T cells sorted from blood. The sample's subset: CD45RA+ positively selected. The receptors were sampled from a man aged 18 to 30 in good health.

J is TRBJ1-5 and V is TRBV2, with no clear D. Germline V gene lookup returns CDR1 SNHLY and CDR2 FYNNEI. V lost 5 bases and J lost 1, with 0 bases in between. The length of the CDR3 is 11 residues. The CDR3: CASSSNQPQHF. In DNA form, the CDR3 reads TGTGCCAGCAGTAGCAATCAGCCCCAGCATTTT.

The chain couples TRBV30 to TRBJ2-3; the match to TRBD1 covers 7 bases. Trimming removed 1 base from V and 2 bases from J; junction bases left unmatched: 9. Per the germline V gene, CDR1 is GTSNPN and CDR2 is SVGIG (reference sequence). CDR3 size: 16 residues. The CDR3 region is CAWSGGTAGPTDTQYF. The DNA for the CDR3 is TGTGCCTGGAGTGGTGGGACAGCCGGTCCCACAGATACGCAGTATTTT.

This chain uses TRBV2 with TRBJ2-1, with TRBD2 matching 9 bases. V shed 5 bases, J shed 6 bases, and the junction held 11 bases outside the gene matches. Germline values: CDR1 SNHLY, CDR2 FYNNEI. The CDR3 is made up of 16 amino acids. The CDR3 loop is CASSSPRGGAGNEQFF. In nucleotides, the CDR3 is TGTGCCAGCAGTTCTCCTCGCGGGGGGGCCGGCAATGAGCAGTTCTTC.

V gene TRBV6-5 combines with J gene TRBJ1-2; no reliable D call. Germline V gene data show CDR1 as MNHEY and CDR2 as SVGAGI. This CDR3 has 13 amino acids. V shed 7 bases and J shed 4 bases, with 13 bases lying between them. DNA for the CDR3: TGTGCCAGCATCGGACGGGAGGGCTATGGCTACACCTTC. The encoded protein is CASIGREGYGYTF.

The gene calls are TRBV6-5 and TRBJ1-4, with D unclear. V gave up 5 bases and J gave up 5 bases, with 12 bases separating them. This CDR3 spans 14 amino acids. The germline V gene has CDR1 MNHEY and CDR2 SVGAGI. The CDR3 loop is CASSPLDRNEKLFF. Written as DNA, the CDR3 is TGTGCCAGCAGTCCGCTGGATAGAAATGAAAAACTGTTTTTT.

This clone has a single count. This chain links TRBV19 with TRBJ1-5; the match to TRBD1 covers 10 bases. This CDR3 region has 16 residues. V shed 4 bases and J 3 bases; nucleotides not matched to a gene: 6. Per germline, CDR1 LNHDA and CDR2 SQIVND (reference sequence). For the CDR3, the DNA is TGTGCCAGTAGTAAAGAGGGACAGGGGAACAATCAGCCCCAGCATTTT. As protein: CASSKEGQGNNQPQHF.

This chain links TRBV7-9 with TRBJ2-7; 8 nucleotides match TRBD1. Trimming took 5 bases from V and 5 from J; bases not matched to a gene: 2. Germline V gene data show CDR1 as SEHNR and CDR2 as FQNEAQ (reference sequence). The CDR3 runs 12 residues. The CDR3 DNA follows: TGTGCCAGCAGCAGACAGGGGAACGAGCAGTACTTC. Translating gives CASSRQGNEQYF.

The V call is TRBV5-1, the J call TRBJ2-7, with D hard to call. CDR3 length equals 13 residues. Germline V gene data show CDR1 as SGHRS and CDR2 as YFSETQ. The V end lost 0 bases, the J end lost 7 bases, and 11 bases lay between the germline ends. The CDR3 loop is CASSLGPAGEQYF. CDR3 sequence (DNA): TGCGCCAGCAGCTTGGGACCGGCTGGAGAGCAGTACTTC.

This sequence joins TRBV2 and TRBJ2-3; the match to TRBD2 covers 10 bases. Trimming took 6 bases from V and 4 from J; bases not matched to a gene: 7. The CDR3 extends over 15 amino acids. CDR1 is SNHLY, CDR2 FYNNEI, per germline. The CDR3 region is CASRELAGVADTQYF. The CDR3 nucleotides read TGTGCCAGCAGGGAGCTAGCGGGAGTGGCAGATACGCAGTATTTT.

The V gene is TRBV1, the J gene TRBJ2-3; the D segment call TRBD2 is taken from the table without a DNA check. TRBV1 is deemed a pseudogene. The CDR3 covers 16 residues. CDR3 amino acids: CTSSLAGDLSTDTQYF. Written as DNA, the CDR3 is TGCACCAGCAGCCTAGCGGGGGACCTTTCCACAGATACGCAGTATTTT.

This clone was detected once. V is TRBV29-1 and J is TRBJ2-7; D unresolved. Germline V gene sequence: CDR1 SQVTM, CDR2 ANQGSEA. This CDR3 has 12 residues. V gave up 3 bases and J gave up 3 bases, with 9 bases separating them. CDR3 in amino acids: CSVEAGYYEQYF. Here the CDR3 DNA reads TGCAGCGTTGAGGCAGGATACTACGAGCAGTACTTC.

This rearrangement joins TRBV25-1 to TRBJ2-3; the match to TRBD1 covers 9 bases. The germline CDR1 and CDR2 sequences are MGHDK and SYGVNS. V lost 3 bases, J lost 2 bases, and 3 bases stayed unmatched. The CDR3 consists of 15 residues. CDR3 amino acids: CASSDRDRVTDTQYF. CDR3 DNA sequence: TGTGCCAGCAGTGACCGGGACAGGGTCACAGATACGCAGTATTTT.

The chain links TRBV15 to TRBJ1-3; no clear D gene. CDR3 length: 15 amino acids. V dropped 0 bases and J dropped 0 bases, with 6 bases sitting between them. Germline loops: CDR1 LNHNV, CDR2 YYDKDF (reference sequence). In nucleotides, the CDR3 is TGTGCCACCAGCAGAGATCAGAGCTCTGGAAACACCATATATTTT. Translating gives CATSRDQSSGNTIYF.

J is TRBJ2-5 and V is TRBV4-1, with TRBD2 matching over 11 bases. The V gene end was trimmed by 0 bases and the J gene end by 2 bases; junction bases not matched to a gene: 5. This CDR3 has 17 residues. From germline, CDR1 is MGHRA and CDR2 YSYEKL. The CDR3 loop reads CASSQELAGGHQETQYF. The CDR3 DNA reads as TGCGCCAGCAGCCAAGAGTTAGCGGGGGGGCATCAAGAGACCCAGTACTTC.

Only one count was recorded for this clone. This chain uses TRBV30 with TRBJ1-2; D gene unclear. Germline V gene sequence: CDR1 GTSNPN, CDR2 SVGIG (reference sequence). Trimming removed 0 bases from V and 9 bases from J, with 14 bases in between. CDR3 length equals 13 residues. The CDR3 loop reads CAWSVRGLLSYTF. CDR3 coding DNA: TGTGCCTGGAGTGTTAGAGGCCTTCTTAGCTACACCTTC.

The sample holds one count of this clone. This sequence joins TRBV30 and TRBJ2-5; D perhaps matches TRBD1 (5 bases). This CDR3 contains 14 residues. V lost 2 bases and J 1 base, leaving 11 bases between the germline ends. CDR1 is GTSNPN and CDR2 is SVGIG in the germline V gene (reference sequence). CDR3 protein: CAWSPITGQETQYF. In nucleotides, the CDR3 is TGTGCCTGGAGTCCTATTACAGGCCAAGAGACCCAGTACTTC.

J is TRBJ2-5 and V is TRBV9; the D call may be TRBD1 or TRBD2 (6 bases each). The CDR3 totals 14 residues. Germline V CDR1 and CDR2: SGDLS, YYNGEE. The ends were cut back, 4 bases at V and 3 bases at J, with 13 bases in the middle. CDR3 coding DNA: TGTGCCAGCAGCCTTTCGGGGGCGGAAGAGACCCAGTACTTC. Residues: CASSLSGAEETQYF.

V is TRBV30 and J is TRBJ2-4; perhaps TRBD1 as D (6 bases). CDR3 size: 14 residues. Germline values: CDR1 GTSNPN, CDR2 SVGIG (reference sequence). Trimming removed 2 bases at V and 9 bases at J, with 17 bases between. The CDR3 region is CAWSPPGTRGIQYF. The CDR3 DNA follows: TGTGCCTGGAGTCCTCCAGGGACACGAGGCATTCAGTACTTC.

J is TRBJ2-1 and V is TRBV12-2. TRBV12-2 is recorded as a pseudogene. This CDR3 is 18 amino acids long. DNA of the CDR3: TGTGCAAGTCGCCCCGAGGGGGGCGGTCGCCCCTCCTACAATGAGCAGTTCTTC. It codes for CASRPEGGGRPSYNEQFF.

The rearrangement uses TRBV6-4 and TRBJ2-5, with TRBD2 matching over 14 bases. CDR1 MRHNA and CDR2 SNTAGT come from the germline V gene. V was clipped by 7 bases and J by 1 base; unmatched bases: 14. This CDR3 region has 19 residues. CDR3 coding DNA: TGTGCCAGCACTATCCCGGGACTAGCGGGAGAAGTTCCCCAAGAGACCCAGTACTTC. It translates to CASTIPGLAGEVPQETQYF.

This chain joins TRBV19 and TRBJ2-2; TRBD1 or TRBD2 may be the D gene (5 bases each). Germline V gives CDR1 LNHDA, CDR2 SQIVND (reference sequence). V lost 6 bases and J 1 base, leaving 15 bases between the germline ends. The CDR3 consists of 16 residues. The CDR3 DNA follows: TGTGCCAGTAGAAAGGGGAACGGGAAGAACACCGGGGAGCTGTTTTTT. As protein: CASRKGNGKNTGELFF.